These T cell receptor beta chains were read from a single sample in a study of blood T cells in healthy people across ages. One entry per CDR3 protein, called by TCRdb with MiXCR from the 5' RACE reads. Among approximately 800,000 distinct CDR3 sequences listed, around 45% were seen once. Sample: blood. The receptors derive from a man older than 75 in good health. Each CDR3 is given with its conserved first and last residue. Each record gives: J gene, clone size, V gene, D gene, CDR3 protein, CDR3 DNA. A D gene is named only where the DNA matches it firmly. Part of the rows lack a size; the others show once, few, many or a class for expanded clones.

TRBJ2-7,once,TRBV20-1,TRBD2,CSAEGVKREVHGQYF,TGCAGTGCTGAGGGCGTAAAGCGGGAGGTGCACGGGCAGTACTTC
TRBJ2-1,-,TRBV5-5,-,CASSLDIVSYNEQFF,TGTGCCAGCAGCTTGGATATTGTCAGCTACAATGAGCAGTTCTTC
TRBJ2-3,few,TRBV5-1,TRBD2,CASSRLARDTQYF,TGCGCCAGCAGTCGACTAGCTCGCGATACGCAGTATTTT
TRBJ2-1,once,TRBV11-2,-,CASSPATRIGEQFF,TGTGCCAGCAGCCCAGCAACTAGAATCGGTGAGCAGTTCTTC
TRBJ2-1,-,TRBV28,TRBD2,CASRNLAGGSYDEQFF,TGTGCCAGCAGAAATCTAGCGGGAGGTTCCTACGATGAGCAGTTCTTC
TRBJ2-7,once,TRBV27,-,CASSSPGANSYEQYF,TGTGCCAGCAGTTCCCCCGGGGCAAATTCCTACGAGCAGTACTTC
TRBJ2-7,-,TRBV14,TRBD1,CASSLLGQGESEQYF,TGTGCCAGCAGCCTCCTGGGACAGGGGGAAAGCGAGCAGTACTTC
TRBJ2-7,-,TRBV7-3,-,CASSPLGREQYF,TGTGCCAGCAGCCCCCTGGGGCGGGAGCAGTACTTC
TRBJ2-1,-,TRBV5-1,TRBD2,CASSLGTSGRVSYNEQFF,TGCGCCAGCAGCCTTGGGACTAGCGGGAGGGTTTCCTACAATGAGCAGTTCTTC
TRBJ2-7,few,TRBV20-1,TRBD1,CSARGQWGTYEQYF,TGCAGTGCAAGGGGACAGTGGGGGACCTACGAGCAGTACTTC